The rows below give T cell receptor beta chains drawn from one sample of a study of blood T cell repertoires in COVID-19. Libraries were prepared by immunoSEQ multiplex PCR; TCRdb keeps only in-frame clonotypes and omits some of them. The sample holds about 310,000 clones, roughly 87% seen once. Sequencing was carried out using peripheral blood. The receptors derive from a man between 18 and 29 years old with active or convalescent COVID-19. The CDR3 runs from the conserved cysteine through the conserved F or W. D genes are given only for firm matches. Where a row states a size, it is once, few, many or the class of an expanded clone; other rows omit it.

v_call: TRBV29-1
j_call: TRBJ2-1
d_call: TRBD2
clone_size: -
cdr3_aa: CSVTFHGLASNEQFF
cdr3_nt: TGCAGCGTCACCTTTCATGGACTAGCGAGCAATGAGCAGTTCTTC

v_call: TRBV4-1
j_call: TRBJ2-7
d_call: TRBD2
clone_size: -
cdr3_aa: CASSASGSPGGYEQYF
cdr3_nt: TGCGCCAGCAGCGCTAGCGGGTCCCCTGGAGGGTACGAGCAGTACTTC

v_call: TRBV14
j_call: TRBJ2-1
d_call: -
clone_size: -
cdr3_aa: CASSRARLPNEQFF
cdr3_nt: TGTGCCAGCAGCCGGGCTCGACTACCCAATGAGCAGTTCTTC

v_call: TRBV29-1
j_call: TRBJ2-1
d_call: -
clone_size: -
cdr3_aa: CSVEDRLASVYNEQFF
cdr3_nt: TGCAGCGTTGAAGATCGCCTGGCTAGCGTATACAATGAGCAGTTCTTC

v_call: TRBV4-2
j_call: TRBJ2-7
d_call: -
clone_size: -
cdr3_aa: CASSQDAEEVPYEQYF
cdr3_nt: TGTGCCAGCAGCCAAGACGCGGAGGAGGTCCCCTACGAGCAGTACTTC

v_call: TRBV28
j_call: TRBJ2-7
d_call: TRBD2
clone_size: -
cdr3_aa: CASSFSPGAGGPREQYF
cdr3_nt: TGTGCCAGCAGTTTCTCGCCGGGAGCGGGAGGCCCCAGGGAGCAGTACTTC

v_call: TRBV11-3
j_call: TRBJ2-1
d_call: -
clone_size: -
cdr3_aa: CASSHGRYNEQFF
cdr3_nt: TGTGCCAGCAGCCACGGGAGATACAATGAGCAGTTCTTC

v_call: TRBV3-1/TRBV3-2
j_call: TRBJ1-6
d_call: -
clone_size: -
cdr3_aa: CASSLEGVALHF
cdr3_nt: TGTGCCAGCAGCCTGGAAGGGGTAGCCCTCCACTTT

v_call: TRBV7-3
j_call: TRBJ2-1
d_call: TRBD2
clone_size: -
cdr3_aa: CASSSGTSGISEQFF
cdr3_nt: TGTGCCAGCAGCTCCGGGACTAGCGGGATCTCGGAGCAGTTCTTC

v_call: TRBV6-2/TRBV6-3
j_call: TRBJ1-6
d_call: TRBD1
clone_size: -
cdr3_aa: CASSPDRGAYNSPLHF
cdr3_nt: TGTGCCAGCAGTCCAGACAGGGGGGCCTATAATTCACCCCTCCACTTT

v_call: TRBV28
j_call: TRBJ1-1
d_call: -
clone_size: -
cdr3_aa: CASSQPSRGRTEAFF
cdr3_nt: TGTGCCAGCAGCCAACCTTCGAGAGGGAGGACTGAAGCTTTCTTT

v_call: TRBV2
j_call: TRBJ2-7
d_call: TRBD2
clone_size: -
cdr3_aa: CASRATTGGPSNEQYF
cdr3_nt: TGTGCCAGCAGGGCGACAACGGGGGGACCTAGTAACGAGCAGTACTTC

v_call: TRBV28
j_call: TRBJ1-2
d_call: -
clone_size: -
cdr3_aa: CASSGGRYGYTF
cdr3_nt: TGTGCCAGCAGCGGGGGGAGGTATGGCTACACCTTC

v_call: TRBV4-3
j_call: TRBJ2-3
d_call: -
clone_size: -
cdr3_aa: CASSQDSGTDTQYF
cdr3_nt: TGCGCCAGCAGCCAAGATTCCGGCACAGATACGCAGTATTTT

v_call: TRBV5-1
j_call: TRBJ2-7
d_call: TRBD2
clone_size: -
cdr3_aa: CASSSGGNGRGTYEQYF
cdr3_nt: TGCGCCAGCAGCTCGGGGGGTAATGGTCGGGGCACCTACGAGCAGTACTTC

v_call: TRBV5-4
j_call: TRBJ1-6
d_call: -
clone_size: -
cdr3_aa: CASSFGGWNSPLHF
cdr3_nt: TGTGCCAGCAGCTTTGGGGGCTGGAATTCACCCCTCCACTTT

v_call: TRBV6-1
j_call: TRBJ2-2
d_call: TRBD1
clone_size: -
cdr3_aa: CASSAPPGQATGELFF
cdr3_nt: TGTGCCAGCAGTGCCCCACCGGGACAGGCAACCGGGGAGCTGTTTTTT

v_call: TRBV7-6
j_call: TRBJ2-7
d_call: -
clone_size: -
cdr3_aa: CASSLGQLDYEQYF
cdr3_nt: TGTGCCAGCAGCTTAGGACAGCTGGACTACGAGCAGTACTTC

v_call: TRBV2
j_call: TRBJ2-1
d_call: TRBD2
clone_size: -
cdr3_aa: CASSVSLGLAGNNEQFF
cdr3_nt: TGTGCCAGCAGTGTCTCACTAGGACTAGCGGGCAACAATGAGCAGTTCTTC

v_call: TRBV15
j_call: TRBJ1-4
d_call: -
clone_size: -
cdr3_aa: CATRALNEKLFF
cdr3_nt: TGTGCCACCAGAGCTTTGAATGAAAAACTGTTTTTT

v_call: TRBV7-8
j_call: TRBJ2-7
d_call: -
clone_size: -
cdr3_aa: CASSLGREYEQYF
cdr3_nt: TGTGCCAGCAGTCTAGGACGGGAATACGAGCAGTACTTC

v_call: TRBV27
j_call: TRBJ1-2
d_call: -
clone_size: few
cdr3_aa: CASSLRGYGYTF
cdr3_nt: TGTGCCAGCAGTTTAAGAGGCTATGGCTACACCTTC

v_call: TRBV27
j_call: TRBJ1-1
d_call: TRBD1
clone_size: -
cdr3_aa: CASSETGGIAEAFF
cdr3_nt: TGTGCCAGCAGTGAAACAGGGGGCATAGCTGAAGCTTTCTTT

v_call: TRBV19
j_call: TRBJ1-2
d_call: -
clone_size: -
cdr3_aa: CASSIPMINYGYTF
cdr3_nt: TGTGCCAGTTCCATTCCTATGATTAACTATGGCTACACCTTC

v_call: TRBV6-5
j_call: TRBJ1-2
d_call: -
clone_size: -
cdr3_aa: CASSYSVRTRGYTF
cdr3_nt: TGTGCCAGCAGTTACTCGGTCAGGACAAGAGGCTACACCTTC

v_call: TRBV7-2
j_call: TRBJ2-2
d_call: TRBD1
clone_size: few
cdr3_aa: CASRGTGTGDTGELFF
cdr3_nt: TGTGCCAGCAGGGGTACCGGGACAGGGGACACCGGGGAGCTGTTTTTT

v_call: TRBV27
j_call: TRBJ1-3
d_call: -
clone_size: -
cdr3_aa: CASSLRSSGNTIYF
cdr3_nt: TGTGCCAGCAGTTTGAGGAGCTCTGGAAACACCATATATTTT

v_call: TRBV28
j_call: TRBJ2-3
d_call: TRBD2
clone_size: -
cdr3_aa: CASSQREGHVSTDTQYF
cdr3_nt: TGTGCCAGCAGTCAGCGGGAGGGCCATGTTAGCACAGATACGCAGTATTTT

v_call: TRBV19
j_call: TRBJ2-1
d_call: TRBD2
clone_size: few
cdr3_aa: CASSITSGRAKNEQFF
cdr3_nt: TGTGCCAGTAGTATAACAAGCGGGAGGGCCAAGAATGAGCAGTTCTTC

v_call: TRBV4-1
j_call: TRBJ1-1
d_call: TRBD1
clone_size: -
cdr3_aa: CASSHGSDRVEAFF
cdr3_nt: TGCGCCAGCAGCCACGGATCGGACAGGGTTGAAGCTTTCTTT

v_call: TRBV5-1
j_call: TRBJ1-2
d_call: -
clone_size: -
cdr3_aa: CASTVVPDYGYTF
cdr3_nt: TGCGCCAGCACCGTGGTTCCAGACTATGGCTACACCTTC

v_call: TRBV4-1
j_call: TRBJ1-5
d_call: TRBD1
clone_size: -
cdr3_aa: CASSQGTGAGNQPQHF
cdr3_nt: TGCGCCAGCAGCCAAGGGACAGGGGCGGGCAATCAGCCCCAGCATTTT

v_call: TRBV2
j_call: TRBJ2-2
d_call: TRBD2
clone_size: -
cdr3_aa: CASTLGLAGKVFF
cdr3_nt: TGTGCCAGCACCCTGGGACTAGCGGGAAAGGTGTTTTTT

v_call: TRBV11-2
j_call: TRBJ2-3
d_call: -
clone_size: -
cdr3_aa: CASGRGDGTDTQYF
cdr3_nt: TGTGCCAGCGGGAGAGGAGACGGCACAGATACGCAGTATTTT

v_call: TRBV28
j_call: TRBJ1-2
d_call: -
clone_size: -
cdr3_aa: CASSRPPTEVYGYTF
cdr3_nt: TGTGCCAGCAGCCGCCCTCCGACAGAAGTCTATGGCTACACCTTC

v_call: TRBV7-9
j_call: TRBJ2-7
d_call: TRBD2
clone_size: -
cdr3_aa: CASSLADRDEQYF
cdr3_nt: TGTGCCAGCAGTCTAGCGGATAGGGACGAGCAGTACTTC

v_call: TRBV19
j_call: TRBJ2-2
d_call: -
clone_size: -
cdr3_aa: CASSAGISGELFF
cdr3_nt: TGTGCCAGTAGTGCAGGGATCTCCGGGGAGCTGTTTTTT

v_call: TRBV4-1
j_call: TRBJ2-7
d_call: TRBD2
clone_size: -
cdr3_aa: CASSQTSASSYEQYF
cdr3_nt: TGCGCCAGCAGCCAGACTAGCGCGAGCTCCTACGAGCAGTACTTC

v_call: TRBV6-5
j_call: TRBJ1-1
d_call: -
clone_size: few
cdr3_aa: CASRGPLEAFF
cdr3_nt: TGTGCCAGCCGCGGTCCCCTCGAAGCTTTCTTT

v_call: TRBV14
j_call: TRBJ1-2
d_call: TRBD1
clone_size: once
cdr3_aa: CASSPRGQGHGYTF
cdr3_nt: TGTGCCAGCAGCCCCCGAGGACAGGGTCATGGCTACACCTTC

v_call: TRBV6-5
j_call: TRBJ1-6
d_call: TRBD1
clone_size: -
cdr3_aa: CASSQFGTGRSPLHF
cdr3_nt: TGTGCCAGCAGTCAATTCGGGACAGGGCGTTCACCCCTCCACTTT

v_call: TRBV6-5
j_call: TRBJ2-3
d_call: -
clone_size: once
cdr3_aa: CASRDRQTDTQYF
cdr3_nt: TGTGCCAGCAGAGACCGACAAACAGATACGCAGTATTTT

v_call: TRBV19
j_call: TRBJ1-5
d_call: TRBD1
clone_size: -
cdr3_aa: CASSNQDRGGNQPQHF
cdr3_nt: TGTGCCAGTAGTAACCAGGACAGGGGAGGGAATCAGCCCCAGCATTTT

v_call: TRBV6-1
j_call: TRBJ2-7
d_call: -
clone_size: once
cdr3_aa: CASSETRGSYEQYF
cdr3_nt: TGTGCCAGCAGTGAAACGCGGGGATCCTACGAGCAGTACTTC

v_call: TRBV3-1/TRBV3-2
j_call: TRBJ1-2
d_call: -
clone_size: -
cdr3_aa: CASSQENAPSNYGYTF
cdr3_nt: TGTGCCAGCAGCCAAGAGAACGCACCTAGCAACTATGGCTACACCTTC

v_call: TRBV7-8
j_call: TRBJ2-7
d_call: TRBD2
clone_size: -
cdr3_aa: CASSLTSGGSQSYEQYF
cdr3_nt: TGTGCCAGCAGCTTAACTAGCGGGGGGTCTCAATCCTACGAGCAGTACTTC

v_call: TRBV7-2
j_call: TRBJ2-7
d_call: -
clone_size: -
cdr3_aa: CASSPTSVGAYEQYF
cdr3_nt: TGTGCCAGCAGCCCTACTTCGGTGGGCGCCTACGAGCAGTACTTC

v_call: TRBV2
j_call: TRBJ1-5
d_call: -
clone_size: once
cdr3_aa: CASSTPSHSNQPQHF
cdr3_nt: TGTGCCAGCAGCACCCCCAGTCATAGCAATCAGCCCCAGCATTTT

v_call: TRBV7-3
j_call: TRBJ1-6
d_call: -
clone_size: few
cdr3_aa: CASSRDRNSPLHF
cdr3_nt: TGTGCCAGCAGCCGTGACAGAAATTCACCCCTCCACTTT

v_call: TRBV11-2
j_call: TRBJ2-2
d_call: TRBD1
clone_size: -
cdr3_aa: CASSHFRGQARTGELFF
cdr3_nt: TGTGCCAGCAGCCACTTCCGGGGACAGGCCCGCACCGGGGAGCTGTTTTTT

v_call: TRBV4-1
j_call: TRBJ2-7
d_call: TRBD2
clone_size: -
cdr3_aa: CASSQEGLAGYEQYF
cdr3_nt: TGCGCCAGCAGCCAAGAAGGACTAGCGGGATACGAGCAGTACTTC

v_call: TRBV19
j_call: TRBJ1-5
d_call: TRBD1
clone_size: -
cdr3_aa: CASSRQGANNQPQHF
cdr3_nt: TGTGCCAGTAGTCGACAGGGGGCTAACAATCAGCCCCAGCATTTT

v_call: TRBV7-3
j_call: TRBJ2-7
d_call: TRBD2
clone_size: -
cdr3_aa: CASSPHSGVSYEQYF
cdr3_nt: TGTGCCAGCAGCCCTCATAGCGGGGTATCCTACGAGCAGTACTTC

v_call: TRBV5-1
j_call: TRBJ2-3
d_call: -
clone_size: -
cdr3_aa: CASSLEAGPRQYF
cdr3_nt: TGCGCCAGCAGCTTGGAAGCAGGTCCCCGGCAGTATTTT

v_call: TRBV28
j_call: TRBJ1-5
d_call: -
clone_size: -
cdr3_aa: CASRTTGNNQPQHF
cdr3_nt: TGTGCCAGCAGAACAACAGGGAACAATCAGCCCCAGCATTTT